This paragraph covers one TCR beta chain sequence. This sample was included in a study of blood T cell repertoires in COVID-19. Germline V gene data show CDR1 as WSHSY and CDR2 as SAAADI. The length of the CDR3 is 15 residues. Trimming removed 0 bases from V and 4 bases from J, with 13 bases in between. Measured with immunoSEQ multiplex PCR; TCRdb has only the in-frame clones, and not every one. The sample has tens of thousands of clones; approximately 84% are singletons. This TCR was recovered from a man between 50 and 59 years old with acute or convalescent COVID-19. Sequencing input: peripheral blood. The chain carries TRBV10-2 and TRBJ2-7; D might be TRBD1 (6 bases). CDR3 coding DNA: TGCGCCAGCAGTGAGTCTGAGACAGGACTTTACGAGCAGTACTTC. Amino acid sequence: CASSESETGLYEQYF.